Listed below are T cell receptor beta chains from one sample, sequenced in a study of post-analysis software for immune sequencing data. TCRdb reprocessed the PCR reads with MiXCR, giving one entry per CDR3 protein. The data show some 800,000 distinct CDR3 sequences, under 60% seen once. The sequenced sample consisted of blood. These receptors all come from a girl between 5 and 17 years old with multiple sclerosis. CDR3s include the opening cysteine and the closing phenylalanine or tryptophan. Each record gives: V gene, clone size, J gene, D gene, CDR3 DNA, CDR3 protein. The D gene is left open where the match is weak. Clone size, where shown, is once, few, many, or a class for clones that have expanded.

>TRBV9|-|TRBJ2-1|TRBD1
TGTGCCAGCAGCGTCGACAGGGCGAATGAGCAGTTCTTC
CASSVDRANEQFF
>TRBV11-2|-|TRBJ2-1|TRBD2
TGTGCCGGCAGCCCAGGGACTAGCTTGGACTACAATGAGCAGTTCTTC
CAGSPGTSLDYNEQFF
>TRBV5-1|-|TRBJ2-4|-
TGCGCCAGCAGCTTGGACAGGGGAGGCATTCAGTACTTC
CASSLDRGGIQYF
>TRBV6-2/TRBV6-3|-|TRBJ2-5|-
TGTGCCAGCGCATGGTCAGGGGTGGAGTACTTC
CASAWSGVEYF
>TRBV29-1|-|TRBJ1-1|-
TGCAGCGTTGTGGCAGGAAACACTGAAGCTTTCTTT
CSVVAGNTEAFF
>TRBV6-2/TRBV6-3|few|TRBJ1-2|-
TGTGCCAGCAGTTCCATCCAAGGGAACTATGGCTACACCTTC
CASSSIQGNYGYTF
>TRBV7-2|-|TRBJ2-2|-
TGTGCCAGCAGCATTGGGGTTAGGGGGGAGCTGTTTTTT
CASSIGVRGELFF
>TRBV12-5|-|TRBJ2-3|-
TGTGCTAGTGGTTTAAGGCAGGACACAGATACGCAGTATTTT
CASGLRQDTDTQYF
>TRBV20-1|-|TRBJ2-7|TRBD2
TGCAGTGCCGAAGGGCTAGCGGGAGCCTCCTACGAGCAGTACTTC
CSAEGLAGASYEQYF
>TRBV7-3|once|TRBJ2-3|TRBD2
TGTGCCAGCAGCCAGACTGGGGGGACTACTTACACAGATACGCAGTATTTT
CASSQTGGTTYTDTQYF
>TRBV29-1|few|TRBJ2-7|TRBD1
TGCAGCGTTGAGTTGACGACAGGGGCCTCCTACGAGCAGTACTTC
CSVELTTGASYEQYF
>TRBV24-1|-|TRBJ2-5|-
TGTGCCACCAGTGATTCAGGTGTGGAGACCCAGTACTTC
CATSDSGVETQYF
>TRBV28|-|TRBJ2-2|TRBD2
TGTGCCAGCAGTCCGGGACTAGGTTTTTCGGTAACCGGGGAGCTGTTTTTT
CASSPGLGFSVTGELFF
>TRBV28|-|TRBJ2-7|-
TGTGCCAGCAGTTTAGGGACTACAGGGGAGTACTTC
CASSLGTTGEYF
>TRBV7-9|-|TRBJ1-2|TRBD1
TGTGCCAGCAACTTACAGGGGGGTCACTATGGCTACACCTTC
CASNLQGGHYGYTF
>TRBV5-6|few|TRBJ1-2|-
TGTGCCAGCAGCTTGAGGCGGTCGGCCTATGGCTACACCTTC
CASSLRRSAYGYTF
>TRBV27|-|TRBJ1-1|-
TGTGCCAGCAGTCCGCGGGAAGGACGCCCCACTGAAGCTTTCTTT
CASSPREGRPTEAFF
>TRBV6-1|-|TRBJ1-2|TRBD1
TGTGCCAGCAGTGAAGTGACAGGGAACTATGGCTACACCTTC
CASSEVTGNYGYTF
>TRBV4-1|few|TRBJ1-5|-
TGCGCCAGCAGCCAAGCAGTGAATAGCAATCAGCCCCAGCATTTT
CASSQAVNSNQPQHF
>TRBV15|-|TRBJ2-7|-
TGTGCCACCAGCAGTGTATCATTACCCTACGAGCAGTACTTC
CATSSVSLPYEQYF
>TRBV6-2/TRBV6-3|once|TRBJ2-7|-
TGTGCCAGCAGTTTGTTTATTAGGTACGAGCAGTACTTC
CASSLFIRYEQYF
>TRBV7-9|few|TRBJ2-5|TRBD2
TGTGCCAGCAGCTTAGCGCCCGGTTTGGCTAGCGGGAGGAAGGAGACCCAGTACTTC
CASSLAPGLASGRKETQYF
>TRBV29-1|few|TRBJ2-7|-
TGCAGCGTTGAAGGGGCTCAAGCCTACGAGCAGTACTTC
CSVEGAQAYEQYF
>TRBV14|-|TRBJ1-1|-
TGTGCCAGCAGCCAAGTGCCGGGGCCGAGTGAAGCTTTCTTT
CASSQVPGPSEAFF
>TRBV28|many|TRBJ1-2|-
TGTGCCAGCAGCTCTACAGGTGTATATGGCTACACCTTC
CASSSTGVYGYTF
>TRBV5-1|few|TRBJ1-2|-
TGCGCCAGCAGCTACGGCGGTGGGGGGGCCGGCGGCTACACCTTC
CASSYGGGGAGGYTF
>TRBV4-2|-|TRBJ2-5|TRBD2
TGTGCCAGCAGCCAAGATCAACTAGCGGGTTCCCAAGAGACCCAGTACTTC
CASSQDQLAGSQETQYF
>TRBV5-1|once|TRBJ2-7|TRBD2
TGCGCCAGCAGCTCAGCCCCGACTAGCGGGTATACCTCCTACGAGCAGTACTTC
CASSSAPTSGYTSYEQYF
>TRBV7-8|-|TRBJ2-1|-
TGTGCCAGCAGCCCGATGCGGGTACTAGTACAGGGTAATGAGCAGTTCTTC
CASSPMRVLVQGNEQFF
>TRBV19|-|TRBJ1-1|-
TGTGCCAGTAGTCCCAGGCAGAGAACGTCTGAAGCTTTCTTT
CASSPRQRTSEAFF
>TRBV5-1|-|TRBJ2-5|-
TGCGCCAGCAGCTTGGACGGGTTGTCGGAGACCCAGTACTTC
CASSLDGLSETQYF
>TRBV3-1|-|TRBJ2-5|TRBD2
TGTGCCACCCAGCGGGGGGGCTACAATGAGCAGTACTTC
CATQRGGYNEQYF
>TRBV20-1|-|TRBJ2-7|TRBD2
TGCAGTGCTAGAGAACGGGAGGGCTACGAGCAGTACTTC
CSAREREGYEQYF
>TRBV6-5|few|TRBJ1-2|TRBD1
TGTGCCAGCAGTTACTCCACTTGGACAGGGGTATCTGGCTACACCTTC
CASSYSTWTGVSGYTF
>TRBV11-1|few|TRBJ2-5|TRBD2
TGTGCCAGCAGCCACCGGACTAGCCTTGGGGAGACCCAGTACTTC
CASSHRTSLGETQYF
>TRBV12-3/TRBV12-4|few|TRBJ2-7|-
TGTGCCAGCAGTCCCGGGTCGACCGAGCAGTACTTC
CASSPGSTEQYF
>TRBV6-5|few|TRBJ1-6|-
TGTGCCAGCAGTTCCCCCCGGAGGAATTCACCCCTCCACTTT
CASSSPRRNSPLHF
>TRBV12-3/TRBV12-4|-|TRBJ2-7|-
TGTGCCAGCTCAGCATGGCGAGGCTCCTACGAGCAGTACTTC
CASSAWRGSYEQYF
>TRBV20-1|few|TRBJ2-4|-
TGCAGTGCTAGCCTTAGCGGACCTTTTGGAGAGCAGTACTTC
CSASLSGPFGEQYF
>TRBV4-1|few|TRBJ2-1|-
TGCGCCAGCAGCCAAGAGGGCCCCTACGATGAGCAGTTCTTC
CASSQEGPYDEQFF
>TRBV4-2|few|TRBJ2-3|-
TGTGCCAGCAGCCAAGATGAGGAAAGCAACAGGCGGGGTACGCAGTATTTT
CASSQDEESNRRGTQYF
>TRBV12-3/TRBV12-4|few|TRBJ1-5|-
TGTGCCAGCAGTCCCCCCTTTAATCAGCCCCAGCATTTT
CASSPPFNQPQHF
>TRBV7-2|-|TRBJ2-1|TRBD2
TGTGCCAGCAGCTCGGTTCCCTTGGGAGCGGGAGGATCCAATGAGCAGTTCTTC
CASSSVPLGAGGSNEQFF
>TRBV28|few|TRBJ2-7|-
TGTGCCAGCAGTCCTCCGACAGAAGATTCCTACGAGCAGTACTTC
CASSPPTEDSYEQYF
>TRBV5-1|-|TRBJ2-6|-
TGCGCCAGCAGTTTGGGCGGGACACCCTCCTCTGGGGCCAACGTCCTGACTTTC
CASSLGGTPSSGANVLTF
>TRBV2|-|TRBJ1-2|-
TGTGCCAGCAGTGGAAGACCGGGCTCCTATGGCTACACCTTC
CASSGRPGSYGYTF
>TRBV24-1|once|TRBJ2-7|TRBD1
TGTGCCACCTCGGACAGGGTCTCCTACGAGCAGTACTTC
CATSDRVSYEQYF
>TRBV7-6|-|TRBJ2-3|-
TGTGCCAGCAGTCCTATAGCGGACGTTGGCACAGATACGCAGTATTTT
CASSPIADVGTDTQYF
>TRBV27|-|TRBJ2-1|TRBD1
TGTGCCAGCAGTTTAGGACAGGGGGCTAAGGGGAATGAGCAGTTCTTC
CASSLGQGAKGNEQFF
>TRBV6-5|few|TRBJ1-2|-
TGTGCCAGTCGCTATCTCGGGATTTATGGCTACACCTTC
CASRYLGIYGYTF
>TRBV4-3|many|TRBJ2-7|-
TGCGCCAGCAGCCAAGATGGAGGGAATAGGTACGAGCAGTACTTC
CASSQDGGNRYEQYF
>TRBV15|-|TRBJ2-5|-
TGTGCCACCAGCGGTGTCCCATTAGACGGGAAGCAAGAGACCCAGTACTTC
CATSGVPLDGKQETQYF
>TRBV4-3|-|TRBJ2-1|TRBD2
TGCGCCAGCAGCCAAGATGGCGGGAGTTTCAATGAGCAGTTCTTC
CASSQDGGSFNEQFF
>TRBV11-2|-|TRBJ2-2|-
TGTGCCAGCGAGCTTGGAGGGGGGGAGCTGTTTTTT
CASELGGGELFF
>TRBV29-1|few|TRBJ2-7|TRBD1
TGCAGCGTTGAGGAGACAGGGTCCTCCTACGAGCAGTACTTC
CSVEETGSSYEQYF